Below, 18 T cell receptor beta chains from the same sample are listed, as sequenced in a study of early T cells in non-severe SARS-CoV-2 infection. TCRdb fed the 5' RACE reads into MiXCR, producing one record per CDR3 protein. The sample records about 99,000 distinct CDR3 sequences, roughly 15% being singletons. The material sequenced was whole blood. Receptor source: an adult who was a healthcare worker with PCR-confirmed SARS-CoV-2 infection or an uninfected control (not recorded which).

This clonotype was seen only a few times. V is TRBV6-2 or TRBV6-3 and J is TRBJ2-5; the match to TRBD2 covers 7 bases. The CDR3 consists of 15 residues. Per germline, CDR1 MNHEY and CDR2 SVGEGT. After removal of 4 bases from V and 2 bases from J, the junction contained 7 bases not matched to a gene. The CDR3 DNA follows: TGTGCCAGCAGTTTGCTAGCGGAGATTCAAGAGACCCAGTACTTC. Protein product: CASSLLAEIQETQYF.

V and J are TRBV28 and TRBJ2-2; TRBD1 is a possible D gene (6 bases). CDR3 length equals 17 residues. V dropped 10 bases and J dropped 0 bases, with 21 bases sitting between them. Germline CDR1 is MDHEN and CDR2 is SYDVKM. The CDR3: CATSTGPTSSNTGELFF. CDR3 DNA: TGTGCCACTTCAACAGGGCCCACTTCCTCGAACACCGGGGAGCTGTTTTTT.

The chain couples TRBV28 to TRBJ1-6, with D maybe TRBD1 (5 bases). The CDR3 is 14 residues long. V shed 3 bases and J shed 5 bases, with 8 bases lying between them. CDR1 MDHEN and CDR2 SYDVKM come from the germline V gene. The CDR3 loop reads CASSFRQNNSPLHF. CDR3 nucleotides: TGTGCCAGCAGTTTCAGACAGAATAATTCACCCCTCCACTTT.

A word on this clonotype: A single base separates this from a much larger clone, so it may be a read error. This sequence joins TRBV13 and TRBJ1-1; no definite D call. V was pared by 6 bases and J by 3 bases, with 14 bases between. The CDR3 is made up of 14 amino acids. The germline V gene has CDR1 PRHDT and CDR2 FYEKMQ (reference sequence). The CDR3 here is CASRLGRKYTEAFF. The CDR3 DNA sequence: TGTGCCAGCAGACTGGGGAGGAAGTACACTGAAGCTTTCTTT.

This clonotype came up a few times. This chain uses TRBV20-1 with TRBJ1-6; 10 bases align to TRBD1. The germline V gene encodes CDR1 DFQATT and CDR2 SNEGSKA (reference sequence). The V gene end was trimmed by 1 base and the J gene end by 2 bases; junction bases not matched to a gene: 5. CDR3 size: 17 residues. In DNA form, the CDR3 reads TGCAGTGCTAGAGTGGGACAGGGGTTGCCCTATAATTCACCCCTCCACTTT. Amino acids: CSARVGQGLPYNSPLHF.

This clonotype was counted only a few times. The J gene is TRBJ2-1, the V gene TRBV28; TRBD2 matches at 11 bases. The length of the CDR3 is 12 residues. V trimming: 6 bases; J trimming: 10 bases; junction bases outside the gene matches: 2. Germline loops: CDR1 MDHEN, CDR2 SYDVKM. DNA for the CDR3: TGTGCCAGCAGGGGACTAGCGGTGGAGCAGTTCTTC. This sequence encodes CASRGLAVEQFF.

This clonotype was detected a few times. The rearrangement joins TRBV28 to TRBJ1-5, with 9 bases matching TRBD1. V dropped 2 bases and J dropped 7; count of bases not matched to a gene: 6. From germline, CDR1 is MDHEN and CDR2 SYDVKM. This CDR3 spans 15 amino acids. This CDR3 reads CASSLGQGFRQPQHF. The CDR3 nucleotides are TGTGCCAGCAGTTTAGGACAGGGGTTTAGACAGCCCCAGCATTTT.

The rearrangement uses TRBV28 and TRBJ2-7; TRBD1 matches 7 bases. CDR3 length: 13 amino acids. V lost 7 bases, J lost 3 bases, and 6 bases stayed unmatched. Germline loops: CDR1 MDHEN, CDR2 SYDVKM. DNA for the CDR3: TGTGCCAGCAATCCCCCAGGGGGCTACGAGCAGTACTTC. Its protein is CASNPPGGYEQYF.

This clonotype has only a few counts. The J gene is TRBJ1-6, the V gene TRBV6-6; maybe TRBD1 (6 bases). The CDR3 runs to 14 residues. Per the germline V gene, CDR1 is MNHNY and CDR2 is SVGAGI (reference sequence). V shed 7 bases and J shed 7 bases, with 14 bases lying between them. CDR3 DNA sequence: TGTGCCAGCAAAACACAGGGTGCAAATTCACCCCTCCACTTT. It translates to CASKTQGANSPLHF.

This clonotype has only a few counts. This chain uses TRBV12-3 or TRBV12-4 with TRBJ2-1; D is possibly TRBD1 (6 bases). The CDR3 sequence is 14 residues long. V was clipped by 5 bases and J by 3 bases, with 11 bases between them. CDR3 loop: CASSPQDSYNEQFF. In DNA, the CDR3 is TGTGCCAGCAGTCCACAGGACAGCTACAATGAGCAGTTCTTC.

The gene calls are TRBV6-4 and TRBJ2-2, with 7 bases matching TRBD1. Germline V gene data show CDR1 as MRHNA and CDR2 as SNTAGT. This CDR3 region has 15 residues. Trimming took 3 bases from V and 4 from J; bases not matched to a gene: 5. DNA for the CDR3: TGTGCCAGCAGTGAAACGGGACAGTTCACCGGGGAGCTGTTTTTT. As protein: CASSETGQFTGELFF.

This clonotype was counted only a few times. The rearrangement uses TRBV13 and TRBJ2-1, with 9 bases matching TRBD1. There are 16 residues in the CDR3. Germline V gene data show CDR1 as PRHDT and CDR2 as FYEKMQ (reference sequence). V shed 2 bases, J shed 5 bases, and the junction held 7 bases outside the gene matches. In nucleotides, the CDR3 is TGTGCCAGCAGCTTACCCCAGACAGGGGGTAACAATGAGCAGTTCTTC. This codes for CASSLPQTGGNNEQFF.

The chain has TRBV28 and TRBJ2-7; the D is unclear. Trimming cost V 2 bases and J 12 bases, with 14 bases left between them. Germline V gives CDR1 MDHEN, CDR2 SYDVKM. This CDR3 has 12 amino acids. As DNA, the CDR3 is TGTGCCAGCAGTTTAGATGGACGGCCCCGGTACTTC. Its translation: CASSLDGRPRYF. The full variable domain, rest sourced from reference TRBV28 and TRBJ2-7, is DVKVTQSSRYLVKRTGEKVFLECVQDMDHENMFWYRQDPGLGLRLIYFSYDVKMKEKGDIPEGYSVSREKKERFSLILESASTNQTSMYLCASSLDGRPRYFGPGTRLTVT.

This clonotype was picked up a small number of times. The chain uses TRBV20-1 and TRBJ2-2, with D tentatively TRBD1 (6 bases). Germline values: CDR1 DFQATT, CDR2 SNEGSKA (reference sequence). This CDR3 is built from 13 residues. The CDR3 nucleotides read TGCAGCCTGTCCCCGAAGGGGGCCGGGGAGCTGTTTTTT. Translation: CSLSPKGAGELFF.

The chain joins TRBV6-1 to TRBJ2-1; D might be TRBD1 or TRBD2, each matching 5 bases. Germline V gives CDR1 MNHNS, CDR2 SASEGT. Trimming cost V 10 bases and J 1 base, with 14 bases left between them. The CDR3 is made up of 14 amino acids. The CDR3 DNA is TGTGCCACGTTCCGGGACGGATCCTACAATGAGCAGTTCTTC. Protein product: CATFRDGSYNEQFF.

CDR3 sequence: CASDRTGSPYEQYF. CDR3 in DNA: TGTGCCAGCGATCGGACAGGAAGCCCCTACGAGCAGTACTTC. The chain carries TRBV2 and TRBJ2-7, with TRBD1 matching over 7 bases. The CDR3 is 14 residues long. CDR1 is SNHLY, CDR2 FYNNEI, per germline. V gave up 8 bases and J gave up 2 bases; unmatched junction bases: 9. The full variable domain, completed using reference TRBV2 and TRBJ2-7, is EPEVTQTPSHQVTQMGQEVILRCVPISNHLYFYWYRQILGQKVEFLVSFYNNEISEKSEIFDDQFSVERPDGSNFTLKIRSTKLEDSAMYFCASDRTGSPYEQYFGPGTRLTVT.

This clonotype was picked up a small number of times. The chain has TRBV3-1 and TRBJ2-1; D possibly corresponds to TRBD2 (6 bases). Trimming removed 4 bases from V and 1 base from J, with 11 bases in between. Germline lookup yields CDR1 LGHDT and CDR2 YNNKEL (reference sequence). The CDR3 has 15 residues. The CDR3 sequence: CASSRERVSYNEQFF. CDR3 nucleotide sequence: TGTGCCAGCAGCCGAGAGCGGGTGTCCTACAATGAGCAGTTCTTC.

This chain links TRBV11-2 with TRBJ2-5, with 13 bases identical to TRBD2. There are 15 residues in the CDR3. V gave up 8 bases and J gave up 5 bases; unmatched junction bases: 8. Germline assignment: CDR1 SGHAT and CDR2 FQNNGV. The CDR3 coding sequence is TGTGCCAGCGCGAGGGGACTAGCGGGATCTGAGACCCAGTACTTC. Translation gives CASARGLAGSETQYF.